The present TCR beta chain was sequenced within a study of cytomegalovirus exposure and HLA in healthy donors. About the research overall: Per a later analysis, the 666 first-cohort and under 150 validation repertoires shared one platform.

Measured with immunoSEQ multiplex PCR; TCRdb has only the in-frame clones, and not every one. This table holds about 55,000 clones, around 90% found once. The germline gives CDR1 MNHNS, CDR2 SASEGT. The V and J ends lost 4 bases and 1 base respectively, with 8 bases between them. The CDR3 loop spans 14 amino acids. The sequenced sample consisted of PBMCs. The chain recombines TRBV6-1 with TRBJ1-5; D uncertain. The source of this sequence is a young man in good health and CMV-seronegative. In DNA, the CDR3 is TGTGCCAGCAGTGGAGGTTGGAGCAATCAGCCCCAGCATTTT. Amino acid sequence: CASSGGWSNQPQHF.